This TCR beta chain was obtained from a study of blood T cell repertoires in COVID-19. As for the study in general: Specimens from acute and convalescent COVID-19 originated in the United States, Italy and Spain. T cells, B-cell-depleted T cells, or PBMCs supplied cDNA or gDNA.

Germline CDR1 and CDR2: SGHDN and FVKESK. CDR3 size: 17 residues. With V trimmed by 2 bases and J by 11 bases, 18 bases remained unmatched. As processed by the authors: Amplification of reference gene primers provided the estimated nucleated cell counts. TCRdb keeps only in-frame clones here, not all; method: immunoSEQ multiplex PCR. V, J and clone size are taken as reported in that table, and D and trimming were inferred from the DNA itself. The sample yields 40,000 to 65,000 clones, 78% seen once. This TCR was sampled from a human donor with active or convalescent COVID-19. The donor label of this sample is uncertain. V and J are TRBV14 and TRBJ1-1; 9 positions match TRBD1. The sequenced material came from peripheral blood. The DNA for the CDR3 is TGTGCCAGCAGCCAATATTCCCCGTTACAGGGGGCAAGAGGTGCTTTCTTT. This encodes CASSQYSPLQGARGAFF.